Listed below are T cell receptor beta chains from one sample, sequenced in a study of OX40 agonist ivuxolimab in advanced cancers. Only in-frame clones appear in the TCRdb table, and some are missing; sequencing was by immunoSEQ multiplex PCR. The table has roughly 59,000 clones, around 81% seen once; the top ten hold approximately 1%. The source material was CD4+ or CD8+ T cells sorted from blood, sampled in a trial of the OX40 agonist ivuxolimab. These receptors were collected from an adult with an advanced solid tumor such as melanoma, head and neck, liver or kidney cancer. Both conserved end residues are part of each CDR3. Fields, in order: J gene, clone size, D gene, V gene, CDR3 protein, CDR3 DNA. D genes are given only for firm matches. Clone size is not always given. Where it is, it says once, few, many or a class for expanded clones.

TRBJ2-2 once . TRBV5-1 CASSLEESTGELFF TGCGCCAGCAGCTTGGAAGAATCCACCGGGGAGCTGTTTTTT
TRBJ1-6 . TRBD1 TRBV6-1 CAAGGRASYNSPLHF TGTGCCGCAGGGGGCAGGGCTTCCTATAATTCACCCCTCCACTTT
TRBJ1-1 . . TRBV6-1 CASSRVGNTEAFF TGTGCCAGCAGTAGGGTGGGGAACACTGAAGCTTTCTTT
TRBJ1-4 . . TRBV27 CASSFGGATNEKLFF TGTGCCAGCAGTTTTGGGGGCGCAACTAATGAAAAACTGTTTTTT
TRBJ2-7 medium-sized TRBD2 TRBV11-2 CASSLRTSGGDEQYF TGTGCCAGCAGCTTGAGGACTAGCGGGGGGGACGAGCAGTACTTC
TRBJ2-3 . TRBD2 TRBV19 CASSRTSVPDTQYF TGTGCCAGTAGTAGGACTAGTGTCCCAGATACGCAGTATTTT
TRBJ2-1 . . TRBV6-5 CASSYSSSLPNEQFF TGTGCCAGCAGTTACTCGAGTTCTCTCCCGAATGAGCAGTTCTTC
TRBJ2-3 . TRBD2 TRBV5-1 CASSLGGGEDTQYF TGCGCCAGCAGCTTGGGCGGGGGGGAAGATACGCAGTATTTT
TRBJ1-2 . . TRBV6-5 CASSYMGADGYTF TGTGCCAGCAGTTACATGGGGGCGGATGGCTACACCTTC
TRBJ1-2 few . TRBV7-3 CASSLGAGSYGYTF TGTGCCAGCAGCCTTGGGGCGGGGTCCTATGGCTACACCTTC
TRBJ2-1 . . TRBV7-2 CASTPSPYNEQFF TGTGCCAGCACCCCCTCCCCCTACAATGAGCAGTTCTTC
TRBJ2-3 once . TRBV11-2 CASSLGAGSTDTQYF TGTGCCAGCAGCTTAGGGGCGGGGAGCACAGATACGCAGTATTTT
TRBJ1-1 . . TRBV5-1 CASSLDGGTEAFF TGCGCCAGCAGCTTGGATGGGGGGACTGAAGCTTTCTTT
TRBJ2-3 . TRBD2 TRBV10-3 CAISWTSDTQYF TGTGCCATCAGCTGGACTAGCGATACGCAGTATTTT
TRBJ1-3 . TRBD1 TRBV9 CASSDGTDSGNTIYF TGTGCCAGCAGCGACGGGACAGACTCTGGAAACACCATATATTTT
TRBJ1-2 . . TRBV7-6 CASSLAGVRGYTF TGTGCCAGCAGCTTAGCGGGGGTCCGGGGCTACACCTTC
TRBJ2-3 once . TRBV4-3 CASSQDTRRSTDTQYF TGCGCCAGCAGCCAAGATACTAGGAGGAGCACAGATACGCAGTATTTT
TRBJ2-5 once . TRBV15 CATSSARMETQYF TGTGCCACCAGCAGCGCTAGGATGGAGACCCAGTACTTC
TRBJ2-1 . TRBD2 TRBV7-3 CASSASGGAGYNEQFF TGTGCCAGCAGCGCCAGCGGGGGGGCCGGGTACAATGAGCAGTTCTTC
TRBJ2-1 . . TRBV30 CAWTGDSPFRLRNEQFF TGTGCCTGGACAGGGGACTCCCCGTTTCGACTTCGCAATGAGCAGTTCTTC
TRBJ1-1 once . TRBV20-1 CSAPWGGAFF TGCAGTGCCCCCTGGGGGGGGGCTTTCTTT
TRBJ2-3 . . TRBV12-5 CASGLGDSGYRQYF TGTGCTAGTGGTTTGGGGGATAGCGGTTATAGGCAGTATTTT
TRBJ1-2 . . TRBV5-1 CASSLDYRYYGYTF TGCGCCAGCAGCTTGGATTACCGTTACTATGGCTACACCTTC
TRBJ1-2 . TRBD1 TRBV6-4 CASRGTGGEYGYTF TGTGCCAGCAGGGGGACAGGGGGCGAGTATGGCTACACCTTC
TRBJ2-5 . . TRBV11-2 CASSFQETQYF TGTGCCAGCAGCTTTCAAGAGACCCAGTACTTC
TRBJ1-1 . . TRBV2 CASRIQRDTEAFF TGTGCCAGCAGAATCCAGAGGGACACTGAAGCTTTCTTT
TRBJ1-4 . . TRBV5-6 CASSEGLNEKLFF TGTGCCAGCAGCGAGGGTCTTAATGAAAAACTGTTTTTT
TRBJ2-1 . . TRBV6-5 CASSRRFSVGEQFF TGTGCCAGCAGTCGGAGATTCTCGGTGGGGGAGCAGTTCTTC
TRBJ1-4 . TRBD1 TRBV2 CASSRDRGSTNEKLFF TGTGCCAGCAGTAGGGACAGGGGCTCGACTAATGAAAAACTGTTTTTT
TRBJ2-5 . . TRBV2 CATESRGAQETQYF TGTGCCACGGAAAGTAGGGGAGCACAAGAGACCCAGTACTTC
TRBJ1-6 . . TRBV21-1 CASSKARETVDNSPLHF TGTGCCAGCAGCAAAGCGCGAGAGACGGTTGATAATTCACCCCTCCACTTT
TRBJ1-2 . TRBD1 TRBV29-1 CSIPQGWDGYTF TGCAGTATCCCACAGGGGTGGGATGGCTACACCTTC
TRBJ1-2 . TRBD1 TRBV5-4 CASSQRSGTGVGYTF TGTGCCAGCAGCCAGCGAAGCGGGACAGGGGTTGGCTACACCTTC
TRBJ2-1 . TRBD2 TRBV7-2 CASSLSSGGPYNEQFF TGTGCCAGCAGCTTATCTAGCGGGGGGCCGTACAATGAGCAGTTCTTC
TRBJ2-7 . . TRBV7-6 CASSLSGGYGEQYF TGTGCCAGCAGCTTATCCGGAGGGTATGGCGAGCAGTACTTC